A single sample is the source of the 29 T cell receptor beta chains below, sequenced in a study of blood T cells in healthy people across ages. The use of a sample-barcoded 5' primer and a J-beta primer mix characterized a second PCR of about 7 to 12 cycles. TCRdb analysed the 5' RACE reads with MiXCR anew, one entry per CDR3 protein. Among about 720,000 distinct CDR3 sequences listed, roughly 20% were seen once. The sequenced sample was blood. These receptors were collected from a man aged 70 or older in good health.

This clonotype was counted a few times. The chain combines TRBV6-1 with TRBJ2-7; 10 bases agree with TRBD1. TRBJ2-1 matches the DNA end more closely, so the J call is doubtful. CDR1 and CDR2 from the germline V gene are MNHNS and SASEGT. This CDR3 region has 15 residues. The CDR3 nucleotides read TGTGCCAGCAGAACCGGGACAGGGGCCCCCCATGAGCAGTTCTTC. Amino acids: CASRTGTGAPHEQFF.

V and J are TRBV20-1 and TRBJ1-2; tentative D call: TRBD1 (5 bases). The germline V gene encodes CDR1 DFQATT and CDR2 SNEGSKA (reference sequence). CDR3 size: 12 residues. Trimming left V 1 base short and J 3 bases short, with 6 bases between. The CDR3, as DNA: TGCAGTGCTAGAGGGGACCACTATGGCTACACCTTC. Amino acid sequence: CSARGDHYGYTF.

The J gene is TRBJ1-1, the V gene TRBV6-5, with D uncertain. CDR1 and CDR2 (germline): MNHEY, SVGAGI. This CDR3 spans 14 amino acids. Trimming took 10 bases from V and 5 from J, leaving 20 bases between them. The CDR3 sequence: CATVTPLGGTEAFF. In DNA, the CDR3 is TGTGCCACCGTGACCCCTCTGGGCGGAACTGAAGCTTTCTTT.

CDR3 amino acids: CASSKTSGGPDSTDTQYF. CDR3 DNA: TGCGCCAGCTCTAAAACTAGCGGGGGGCCGGATAGCACAGATACGCAGTATTTT. The genes are TRBV5-1 and TRBJ2-3, with 12 bases aligning to TRBD2. CDR1 is SGHRS and CDR2 is YFSETQ in the germline V gene. The J segment lost 0 bases and the V segment lost 7 bases, leaving 12 bases of the junction unmatched. The CDR3 is 18 amino acids.

The chain uses TRBV20-1 and TRBJ1-5; 9 bases align to TRBD1. Germline-derived CDR1 and CDR2 are DFQATT and SNEGSKA (reference sequence). Unmatched junction bases numbered 8, after V lost 3 bases and J lost 5 bases. The CDR3 has 15 residues. CDR3 protein: CSASADRGGYQPQHF. For the CDR3, the DNA is TGCAGTGCTAGTGCGGACAGGGGAGGGTATCAGCCCCAGCATTTT.

J is TRBJ1-5 and V is TRBV6-8, with a possible D match to TRBD1 (6 bases). CDR3 length: 18 amino acids. Germline CDR1 is MNHGY and CDR2 is SAAAGT. V dropped 4 bases and J dropped 3 bases, with 22 bases sitting between them. The CDR3 nucleotides are TGTGCCAGCAGTTCCAACCGAAGGAACGGGGGCGACAATCAGCCCCAGCATTTT. It specifies CASSSNRRNGGDNQPQHF.

The chain links TRBV12-3 or TRBV12-4 to TRBJ1-1; possible D gene TRBD1, 6 bases. The CDR3 runs 16 residues. V lost 8 bases to trimming and J lost 5 bases, with 24 bases between them. CDR3 coding DNA: TGTGCCAGCTCAAGGCGGGCAGGGGAGATTGGTACTGAAGCTTTCTTT. Its translation: CASSRRAGEIGTEAFF.

The rearrangement links TRBV5-1 to TRBJ1-2; TRBD1 might be the D (5 bases). V was shortened by 0 bases and J by 6 bases, with 18 bases between the two germline ends. Germline CDR1 is SGHRS and CDR2 is YFSETQ. This CDR3 has 16 residues. The CDR3 protein is CASSLGRGWRDDGYTF. The CDR3 DNA follows: TGCGCCAGCAGCTTGGGCCGGGGGTGGAGGGATGATGGCTACACCTTC.

The chain is built from TRBV19 and TRBJ1-1; 11 bases match TRBD1. CDR3 length: 14 amino acids. Germline V lookup: CDR1 LNHDA, CDR2 SQIVND (reference sequence). Unmatched junction bases numbered 2, after V lost 4 bases and J lost 4 bases. CDR3 protein: CASSRDRGITEAFF. The DNA for the CDR3 is TGTGCCAGTAGTAGGGACAGGGGGATCACTGAAGCTTTCTTT.

At least ten counts were recorded for this clonotype. The chain has TRBV11-2 and TRBJ1-1, with 7 bases that match TRBD1. The V gene's germline CDR1 is SGHAT and CDR2 FQNNGV. The CDR3 totals 14 residues. Trimming removed 6 bases from V and 7 bases from J; junction bases left unmatched: 11. CDR3 region: CASSKDRASGEAFF. CDR3 bases: TGTGCCAGCAGTAAAGACAGGGCGTCCGGTGAAGCTTTCTTT. The full variable domain, its missing parts supplied by reference TRBV11-2 and TRBJ1-1, is EAGVAQSPRYKIIEKRQSVAFWCNPISGHATLYWYQQILGQGPKLLIQFQNNGVVDDSQLPKDRFSAERLKGVDSTLKIQPAKLEDSAVYLCASSKDRASGEAFFGQGTRLTVV.

V gene TRBV10-3 combines with J gene TRBJ1-5; possibly TRBD1 for D (5 bases). Germline V gene data show CDR1 as ENHRY and CDR2 as SYGVKD. CDR3 length equals 15 residues. V was clipped by 8 bases and J by 4 bases, with 18 bases between them. DNA for the CDR3: TGTGCCATCGGGAGAACCGGGGGGGATAATCAGCCCCAGCATTTT. It specifies CAIGRTGGDNQPQHF.

The chain recombines TRBV12-3 or TRBV12-4 with TRBJ2-3, with a tentative D call TRBD2 (5 bases). The CDR3 has 16 amino acids. Between the trimmed V and J ends, which lost 7 bases and 0 bases, there was a span of 17 bases. As DNA, the CDR3 is TGTGCCAGCAAGTGGTCGGCCAGACTAAGCACAGATACGCAGTATTTT. Translating gives CASKWSARLSTDTQYF.

This clonotype was counted a few times. The V gene is TRBV27, the J gene TRBJ1-2; the D is unclear. Trimming took 3 bases from V and 8 from J, leaving 13 bases between them. The CDR3 runs 13 residues. The germline V gene has CDR1 MNHEY and CDR2 SMNVEV (reference sequence). The CDR3 is CASSFKTYGGYTF. The DNA of the CDR3 is TGTGCCAGCAGTTTTAAGACCTATGGGGGCTACACCTTC.

In its sample, this clonotype was seen a few times. The rearrangement uses TRBV20-1 and TRBJ1-1; TRBD1 aligns across 9 bases. The CDR3 consists of 15 residues. The V gene end was trimmed by 0 bases and the J gene end by 5 bases; junction bases not matched to a gene: 7. CDR1 is DFQATT, CDR2 SNEGSKA, per germline (reference sequence). The CDR3, as DNA: TGCAGTGCTAGAGATCTGAGACAGGGGGATACTGAAGCTTTCTTT. As protein: CSARDLRQGDTEAFF.

The chain links TRBV6-1 to TRBJ1-6, with D maybe TRBD1 (6 bases). Trimming pared 7 bases from V and 0 bases from J, leaving 10 bases between. Germline V gene lookup returns CDR1 MNHNS and CDR2 SASEGT. The CDR3 is 15 residues long. The chain's CDR3 is CASKARGSYNSPLHF. The CDR3 region has the DNA TGTGCCAGCAAAGCCAGGGGCTCCTATAATTCACCCCTCCACTTT.

This clonotype has a handful of counts. In nucleotides, the CDR3 is TGTGCCAGCAGCTTCCGGGACAGGGGGCGCGGAGGCTACACCTTC. Its protein is CASSFRDRGRGGYTF. This sequence joins TRBV7-2 and TRBJ1-2, with TRBD1 matching 12 bases. After removal of 3 bases from V and 8 bases from J, the junction contained 7 bases not matched to a gene. This CDR3 is built from 15 residues. CDR1 is SGHTA, CDR2 FQGNSA, per germline. The entire variable domain, with the rest obtained from reference TRBV7-2 and TRBJ1-2, is as follows: GAGVSQSPSNKVTEKGKDVELRCDPISGHTALYWYRQSLGQGLEFLIYFQGNSAPDKSGLPSDRFSAERTGGSVSTLTIQRTQQEDSAVYLCASSFRDRGRGGYTFGSGTRLTVV.

This clonotype turned up a few times. This sequence may be a read error, since a much larger clone differs from it by one base. The chain recombines TRBV12-3 or TRBV12-4 with TRBJ1-5, with 8 bases fitting TRBD1. The CDR3 sequence is 14 residues long. CDR3 in DNA: TGTGCCAGCAGCCGAGGACAGGGCAATCAGCCCCGGCATTTT. Its protein product is CASSRGQGNQPRHF.

This clonotype was observed a handful of times. The genes are TRBV7-6 and TRBJ2-3, with 10 nucleotides matching TRBD2. CDR1 and CDR2 (germline): SGHVS, FNYEAQ. V lost 2 bases, J lost 4 bases, and 15 bases stayed unmatched. The CDR3 consists of 19 residues. CDR3 nucleotides: TGTGCCAGCAGCTTAAAGCTAGCGGGAGACCCTCGGGGAGCAGATACGCAGTATTTT. It specifies CASSLKLAGDPRGADTQYF.

Only a few counts were recorded for this clonotype. This chain connects TRBV6-6 to TRBJ2-2; D is unresolved. Trimming took off 6 bases at V and 4 bases at J, with 12 bases between the two ends. CDR3 length equals 14 residues. Germline V lookup: CDR1 MNHNY, CDR2 SVGAGI (reference sequence). CDR3 sequence reads: CASSQKGRTGELFF. The CDR3 nucleotides read TGTGCCAGCAGCCAGAAAGGCCGCACCGGGGAGCTGTTTTTT.

This rearrangement joins TRBV28 to TRBJ1-5, with TRBD1 matching 10 bases. Germline CDR1 reads MDHEN; CDR2 reads SYDVKM. Germline trimming cut 2 bases from V and 5 bases from J; bases unmatched to any gene: 6. The CDR3 has 16 residues. DNA for the CDR3: TGTGCCAGCAGTTTAAACCGGGACAGGGGCCATCAGCCCCAGCATTTT. Amino acid sequence: CASSLNRDRGHQPQHF.

This clonotype was detected only a few times. The J gene is TRBJ2-7, the V gene TRBV12-3 or TRBV12-4; weak D call: TRBD2 (6 bases). V dropped 5 bases and J dropped 8 bases, with 22 bases sitting between them. The CDR3 covers 15 residues. CDR3 sequence reads: CASSPNFGTGGQQYF. The CDR3 DNA reads TGTGCCAGCAGTCCCAACTTCGGGACTGGAGGGCAGCAGTACTTC.

This clonotype was counted many times. The chain joins TRBV24-1 to TRBJ2-5, with 12 bases aligning to TRBD1. Germline-derived CDR1 and CDR2 are KGHDR and SFDVKD. CDR3 length equals 15 residues. Losses at the gene ends were 3 bases for V and 5 bases for J; bases not matched to a gene: 3. CDR3: CATSDRDRGPETQYF. The CDR3 nucleotides are TGTGCCACCAGTGATCGGGACAGGGGGCCGGAGACCCAGTACTTC.

A few counts support this clonotype. The V call is TRBV3-1, the J call TRBJ2-5, with 8 bases that match TRBD2. This CDR3 region has 17 residues. J was trimmed by 3 bases and V by 0 bases; bases with no gene match: 9. CDR1 LGHDT and CDR2 YNNKEL come from the germline V gene (reference sequence). The chain's CDR3 is CASSQDLSGGEKETQYF. CDR3 in DNA: TGTGCCAGCAGCCAAGATCTTTCGGGGGGGGAAAAAGAGACCCAGTACTTC.

J is TRBJ1-5 and V is TRBV30, with D perhaps TRBD1 (6 bases). Trimming shortened V by 2 bases and J by 7 bases, and 15 bases separated the two germline ends. The germline gives CDR1 GTSNPN, CDR2 SVGIG (reference sequence). The CDR3 has 14 residues. CDR3 protein: CAWSQQGDVQPQHF. The CDR3 coding sequence is TGTGCCTGGAGTCAACAGGGAGACGTGCAGCCCCAGCATTTT.

This clonotype was seen only a few times. V is TRBV27 and J is TRBJ1-2; 7 nucleotides line up with TRBD1. J lost 7 bases, V lost 2 bases, and 4 bases had no gene match. The CDR3 consists of 13 residues. CDR1 is MNHEY, CDR2 SMNVEV, per germline (reference sequence). CDR3 sequence (DNA): TGTGCCAGCAGTTTAGTAGGGGGCTCTGGCTACACCTTC. Protein product: CASSLVGGSGYTF.

This sequence joins TRBV20-1 and TRBJ2-7; TRBD2 might be the D (7 bases). The germline gives CDR1 DFQATT, CDR2 SNEGSKA (reference sequence). This CDR3 is 14 amino acids long. The ends were cut back, 5 bases at V and 1 base at J, with 15 bases in the middle. The CDR3 loop is CSALGGLVSYEQYF. The CDR3 bases are TGCAGTGCTTTGGGGGGGCTTGTATCCTACGAGCAGTACTTC.

There are a few counts of this clonotype. CDR3 in amino acids: CSAVGTENSPLHF. DNA of the CDR3: TGCAGTGCTGTCGGGACAGAGAATTCACCCCTCCACTTT. This chain joins TRBV20-1 and TRBJ1-6; TRBD1 matches 7 bases. The length of the CDR3 is 13 residues. The ends lost 5 bases at V and 7 bases at J; junction bases unmatched: 5. The germline gives CDR1 DFQATT, CDR2 SNEGSKA (reference sequence).

The rearrangement uses TRBV7-2 and TRBJ2-5; D is ambiguous. The germline V gene encodes CDR1 SGHTA and CDR2 FQGNSA. This CDR3 has 14 residues. V gave up 4 bases and J gave up 0 bases, with 9 bases separating them. The CDR3 spells CASSWEGYQETQYF. CDR3 DNA: TGTGCCAGCAGCTGGGAAGGGTACCAAGAGACCCAGTACTTC.

In this sample, this clonotype turned up a few times. The chain employs TRBV4-1 and TRBJ1-4, with D maybe TRBD1 (5 bases). The CDR3 has 14 residues. Trimming took 6 bases from V and 8 from J, leaving 16 bases between them. From germline, CDR1 is MGHRA and CDR2 YSYEKL. The CDR3 sequence: CASRGELRNEKLFF. The DNA for the CDR3 is TGCGCCAGCAGGGGGGAGCTGCGTAACGAAAAACTGTTTTTT.